The clone carrying this TCR beta chain was seen repeatedly, ten times or more. The data stem from a study of human T cells and chemical hapten exposure. Study-level information: Diphenylcyclopropenone was administered weekly to the scalp of patients throughout the approximately 24-week study.

The CDR3 loop spans 16 amino acids. V trimming: 6 bases; J trimming: 6 bases; junction bases outside the gene matches: 9. CDR1 is MNHEY and CDR2 is SVGAGI in the germline V gene. TCRdb reprocessed the RACE reads with MiXCR, giving one entry per CDR3 protein. The sample lists 69,000 or so distinct CDR3 sequences; 10% to 13% were seen once. Time point given: patch test 2, 6 weeks after DPC sensitization. Treatment noted: therapeutic diphenylcyclopropenone sensitization with weekly scalp DPC. Sequencing started from total RNA isolated from unfractionated whole blood. Sequencing was performed on whole blood, taken in connection with sensitization to the hapten diphenylcyclopropenone (DPC). The TCR comes from a woman in her 50s with alopecia areata. Some clones in this sample may be carry-over from other donors' samples. V gene TRBV6-5 combines with J gene TRBJ2-1; TRBD2 matches at 12 bases. Written as DNA, the CDR3 is TGTGCCAGCAGCTTACGACTAGCGGGAGTTATCAATGAGCAGTTCTTC. Protein product: CASSLRLAGVINEQFF.